The source of this TCR beta chain is a study of CD8 T cells in ankylosing spondylitis. Whole-study findings and limits: Characteristic of ankylosing spondylitis blood, it appeared, was a TCR beta motif comprising about eight highly homologous variants. Enrichment of disease-linked clones was reportedly significant in matched ankylosing spondylitis synovial fluid. Disease-linked clones proved CD8+ and comparatively uncommon in peripheral blood.

TCRdb called the 5' RACE reads again in MiXCR, with one record for every CDR3 protein. The sample consists of 150,000 or so distinct CDR3 sequences, around 32% of them appearing once. Trimming cost V 7 bases and J 0 bases, with 10 bases left between them. CDR3 length: 15 amino acids. Germline CDR1 MNHEY, CDR2 SMNVEV (reference sequence). As regards this clonotype: Its antigen is currently unknown.

This TCR was recovered from a male donor with ankylosing spondylitis. The rearrangement joins TRBV27 to TRBJ2-6; D is undetermined. Sequenced: synovial fluid, either unsorted or a sorted T cell fraction (not recorded which). The CDR3 DNA follows: TGTGCCAGCAAGAGGCCGGACTCTGGGGCCAACGTCCTGACTTTC. Protein sequence: CASKRPDSGANVLTF.